These 29 T cell receptor beta chains were all obtained from the same sample, sequenced in a study of CD8+CD57+ T cells in acquired aplastic anemia. TCR beta VDJ combinations and CDR3 sequences were profiled from genomic DNA. TCRdb called the reads again in MiXCR, with one record for every CDR3 protein. This sample has some 210,000 distinct CDR3 sequences, with roughly 55% found just once. What was sequenced was sorted CD4+, CD8+, or CD8+CD57+ T cells (not recorded which) from PBMCs. These receptors were obtained from a human donor in good health.

This chain joins TRBV5-1 and TRBJ1-2; D possibly corresponds to TRBD1 (6 bases). Germline V gives CDR1 SGHRS, CDR2 YFSETQ. V shed 1 base and J shed 6 bases, with 10 bases lying between them. This CDR3 is 13 amino acids long. The CDR3 DNA reads TGCGCCAGCAGCTTGAACAGGGAAGATGGCTACACCTTC. This codes for CASSLNREDGYTF.

The rearrangement links TRBV14 to TRBJ1-1; the match to TRBD1 covers 7 bases. V dropped 6 bases and J dropped 4; count of bases not matched to a gene: 5. CDR1 and CDR2 (germline): SGHDN, FVKESK. CDR3 length equals 13 residues. CDR3 region: CASSQQGSTEAFF. The DNA of the CDR3 is TGTGCCAGCAGTCAACAGGGGAGCACTGAAGCTTTCTTT.

This clonotype was recorded a few times. The chain recombines TRBV19 with TRBJ2-1; TRBD2 is a possible D gene (6 bases). The ends were cut back, 2 bases at V and 8 bases at J, with 10 bases in the middle. Per the germline V gene, CDR1 is LNHDA and CDR2 is SQIVND (reference sequence). The CDR3 loop spans 13 amino acids. This chain's CDR3 is CASSIRGLDEQFF. The CDR3 nucleotides are TGTGCCAGTAGTATACGGGGGTTGGATGAGCAGTTCTTC.

This rearrangement joins TRBV30 to TRBJ2-7; D might be TRBD1 (6 bases). Trimming took 1 base from V and 2 from J, leaving 6 bases between them. Germline CDR1 and CDR2: GTSNPN and SVGIG (reference sequence). The CDR3 runs 12 residues. The CDR3 sequence is CAWSGTAYEQYF. The CDR3 DNA reads TGTGCCTGGAGTGGGACAGCCTACGAGCAGTACTTC.

This clonotype was counted at least ten times. The V call is TRBV11-2, the J call TRBJ2-7; 8 nucleotides agree with TRBD1. Germline CDR1 is SGHAT and CDR2 is FQNNGV. The CDR3 covers 17 residues. With 0 bases clipped from V and 4 bases from J, the junction kept 11 bases outside the gene matches. CDR3 coding DNA: TGTGCCAGCAGCTTAGATGGTCTCCAGGGGGCTTGGTACGAGCAGTACTTC. Translated: CASSLDGLQGAWYEQYF. The full variable domain, with the rest looked up from reference TRBV11-2 and TRBJ2-7, is EAGVAQSPRYKIIEKRQSVAFWCNPISGHATLYWYQQILGQGPKLLIQFQNNGVVDDSQLPKDRFSAERLKGVDSTLKIQPAKLEDSAVYLCASSLDGLQGAWYEQYFGPGTRLTVT.

CDR3 amino acids: CATSETGGGTYEQYF. The CDR3, as DNA: TGTGCCACCAGTGAAACAGGAGGCGGGACCTACGAGCAGTACTTC. This rearrangement joins TRBV24-1 to TRBJ2-7; possibly TRBD2 for D (6 bases). Germline V gives CDR1 KGHDR, CDR2 SFDVKD. Trimming removed 4 bases from V and 2 bases from J, with 14 bases in between. The length of the CDR3 is 15 residues.

The chain couples TRBV24-1 to TRBJ2-2; TRBD2 matches 14 bases. The CDR3 consists of 19 residues. With 4 bases clipped from V and 0 bases from J, the junction kept 6 bases outside the gene matches. The germline V gene encodes CDR1 KGHDR and CDR2 SFDVKD. The CDR3 loop reads CATSDHGTSGRPNTGELFF. The DNA of the CDR3 is TGTGCCACCAGTGACCACGGGACTAGCGGGAGACCGAACACCGGGGAGCTGTTTTTT.

The chain recombines TRBV6-2 or TRBV6-3 with TRBJ2-1; 8 nucleotides agree with TRBD2. J was trimmed by 10 bases and V by 7 bases; bases with no gene match: 6. The germline gives CDR1 MNHEY, CDR2 SVGEGT. The CDR3 extends over 12 amino acids. The CDR3 here is CASKPSSGEQFF. For the CDR3, the DNA is TGTGCCAGCAAACCCTCTAGCGGGGAGCAGTTCTTC.

This chain joins TRBV24-1 and TRBJ2-7, with a weak D call TRBD1 (6 bases). The germline V gene has CDR1 KGHDR and CDR2 SFDVKD. V dropped 7 bases and J dropped 1 base, with 22 bases sitting between them. The CDR3 spans 17 residues. This CDR3 is CATSSTGTRPFSYEQYF. The CDR3 region has the DNA TGTGCCACCAGCTCAACCGGGACACGGCCTTTTTCCTACGAGCAGTACTTC.

This clonotype occurred many times. This chain uses TRBV10-1 with TRBJ1-1; 7 bases are shared with TRBD1. The CDR3 extends over 17 amino acids. Germline CDR1 WNHNN, CDR2 SYGVQD (reference sequence). The J segment lost 1 base and the V segment lost 4 bases, leaving 12 bases of the junction unmatched. CDR3 bases: TGCGCCAGCAGTGTCAACCGGGACAGAACGCCGAACACTGAAGCTTTCTTT. Its translation is CASSVNRDRTPNTEAFF.

The chain carries TRBV27 and TRBJ2-3, with D perhaps TRBD2 (6 bases). The V end lost 2 bases, the J end lost 2 bases, and 11 bases lay between the germline ends. Germline V lookup: CDR1 MNHEY, CDR2 SMNVEV (reference sequence). This CDR3 has 15 residues. CDR3 coding DNA: TGTGCCAGCAGTTTAGAGGGACTGCCCACAGATACGCAGTATTTT. It is translated as CASSLEGLPTDTQYF.

The V call is TRBV20-1, the J call TRBJ2-3, with D unresolved. The germline gives CDR1 DFQATT, CDR2 SNEGSKA (reference sequence). The CDR3 contains 14 residues. V was shortened by 1 base and J by 0 bases, with 8 bases between the two germline ends. The CDR3 here is CSARVRISTDTQYF. The DNA of the CDR3 is TGCAGTGCTAGAGTTAGGATTAGCACAGATACGCAGTATTTT.

The table lists this clonotype with a few counts. V gene TRBV20-1 combines with J gene TRBJ2-3; 8 positions agree with TRBD2. Germline CDR1 and CDR2: DFQATT and SNEGSKA (reference sequence). The ends lost 3 bases at V and 14 bases at J; junction bases unmatched: 7. The CDR3 spans 11 residues. CDR3 sequence: CSARSSGSPYF. In nucleotides, the CDR3 is TGCAGTGCTAGGTCCAGCGGGAGTCCGTATTTT.

The chain carries TRBV7-8 and TRBJ2-1; TRBD2 matches at 13 bases. Losses at the gene ends were 5 bases for V and 5 bases for J; bases not matched to a gene: 0. The CDR3 covers 14 residues. CDR1 is SGHVS, CDR2 FQNEAQ, per germline. The CDR3 DNA is TGTGCCAGCAGCGGACTAGCGGGGGACAATGAGCAGTTCTTC. This translates into CASSGLAGDNEQFF.

CDR3: CASSDGQGAGGYTF. The CDR3 DNA reads TGTGCCAGCAGCGACGGACAGGGCGCTGGGGGCTACACCTTC. The chain recombines TRBV9 with TRBJ1-2; the match to TRBD1 covers 8 bases. The CDR3 runs 14 residues. V was clipped by 3 bases and J by 8 bases; unmatched bases: 9. In germline, CDR1 is SGDLS, CDR2 YYNGEE.

The chain combines TRBV5-1 with TRBJ1-1; D is ambiguous. V dropped 6 bases and J dropped 3 bases, with 9 bases sitting between them. The CDR3 totals 12 residues. Germline V gene lookup returns CDR1 SGHRS and CDR2 YFSETQ. The CDR3 protein is CASKRGDTEAFF. CDR3 coding DNA: TGCGCCAGCAAACGGGGTGACACTGAAGCTTTCTTT.

This chain joins TRBV6-5 and TRBJ2-7; D is undetermined. The CDR3 is made up of 12 amino acids. The germline gives CDR1 MNHEY, CDR2 SVGAGI. Between the trimmed V and J ends, which lost 7 bases and 4 bases, there was a span of 11 bases. This chain's CDR3 is CASTRTSYEQYF. CDR3 bases: TGTGCCAGCACTCGGACGTCTTACGAGCAGTACTTC.

This chain links TRBV19 with TRBJ2-3; D ambiguous. This CDR3 has 13 amino acids. CDR1 and CDR2 (germline): LNHDA, SQIVND (reference sequence). V lost 5 bases and J 2 bases, leaving 8 bases between the germline ends. The CDR3 loop is CASSSPSTDTQYF. The CDR3 DNA follows: TGTGCCAGTAGTTCCCCCTCCACAGATACGCAGTATTTT.

Concerning this clonotype itself: Its ends do not fully match the called genes, so a read error is possible. The V and J genes are TRBV15 and TRBJ1-4; D possibly corresponds to TRBD1 (5 bases). CDR3 size: 16 residues. Germline CDR1 is LNHNV and CDR2 is YYDKDF (reference sequence). The CDR3 region has the DNA TGTGCCACCAGCCGAGAGCGGGCCGGGGGTAATGAAAAACTGTTTTTT. Protein product: CATSRERAGGNEKLFF.

This rearrangement joins TRBV19 to TRBJ1-2; TRBD1 might be the D (6 bases). Germline V gene lookup returns CDR1 LNHDA and CDR2 SQIVND (reference sequence). V lost 4 bases and J 0 bases, leaving 15 bases between the germline ends. The CDR3 contains 16 residues. CDR3 nucleotide sequence: TGTGCCAGTAGTAAACGAGGGGGGATAGCTAACTATGGCTACACCTTC. This encodes CASSKRGGIANYGYTF.

For the CDR3, the DNA is TGTGCCAGCAGCCCCGGTTCCGTTCGGACTGAAGCTTTCTTT. Amino acid sequence: CASSPGSVRTEAFF. The chain is built from TRBV12-3 or TRBV12-4 and TRBJ1-1; the D is unclear. V was cut by 6 bases and J by 5 bases, with 16 bases left in between. CDR3 length: 14 amino acids.

This clonotype came up once. The chain couples TRBV11-2 to TRBJ1-2; 8 nucleotides match TRBD1. Germline-derived CDR1 and CDR2 are SGHAT and FQNNGV. Trimming cost V 3 bases and J 4 bases; bases outside gene matches: 1. The CDR3 is made up of 13 amino acids. The CDR3 spells CASSLDRAYGYTF. CDR3 nucleotides: TGTGCCAGCAGCTTGGACAGGGCCTATGGCTACACCTTC.

The V gene is TRBV10-3, the J gene TRBJ1-1, with 8 bases lining up with TRBD1. CDR1 is ENHRY and CDR2 is SYGVKD in the germline V gene. The CDR3 has 13 residues. The V segment lost 6 bases and the J segment 6 bases; nucleotides outside the gene matches: 6. This CDR3 is CAISQMDRAEAFF. CDR3 nucleotide sequence: TGTGCCATCAGCCAGATGGACAGGGCTGAAGCTTTCTTT.

The J gene is TRBJ2-7, the V gene TRBV2; 7 positions agree with TRBD1. The J segment lost 2 bases and the V segment lost 6 bases, leaving 10 bases of the junction unmatched. Germline loops: CDR1 SNHLY, CDR2 FYNNEI. The CDR3 consists of 15 residues. The CDR3 region has the DNA TGTGCCAGCAGCTCACCAGGGGGATCTACCTACGAGCAGTACTTC. This codes for CASSSPGGSTYEQYF.

This clonotype turned up a few times. The gene calls are TRBV7-6 and TRBJ2-7; D may be TRBD2 (7 bases). In germline, CDR1 is SGHVS, CDR2 FNYEAQ. Trimming removed 2 bases at V and 1 base at J, with 15 bases between. There are 16 residues in the CDR3. CDR3 residues: CASSLLSGGASYEQYF. CDR3 in DNA: TGTGCCAGCAGCTTATTAAGTGGGGGGGCGTCCTACGAGCAGTACTTC.

This clonotype was observed many times. J is TRBJ2-3 and V is TRBV25-1, with 10 nucleotides matching TRBD2. J gave up 5 bases and V 2 bases, and 7 bases lay outside the gene matches. The germline V gene encodes CDR1 MGHDK and CDR2 SYGVNS. The CDR3 has 16 amino acids. CDR3 sequence reads: CASSEVAGGRGDTQYF. CDR3 in DNA: TGTGCCAGCAGTGAAGTAGCGGGGGGACGCGGAGATACGCAGTATTTT. Filled out from reference TRBV25-1 and TRBJ2-3, the complete variable domain reads EADIYQTPRYLVIGTGKKITLECSQTMGHDKMYWYQQDPGMELHLIHYSYGVNSTEKGDLSSESTVSRIRTEHFPLTLESARPSHTSQYLCASSEVAGGRGDTQYFGPGTRLTVL.

The V call is TRBV12-3 or TRBV12-4, the J call TRBJ1-2; D possibly corresponds to TRBD1 (5 bases). The CDR3 loop spans 15 amino acids. Trimming left V 6 bases short and J 6 bases short, with 20 bases between. The CDR3 protein is CASSQDPGRSHGYTF. The CDR3 coding sequence is TGTGCCAGCAGCCAAGATCCGGGACGGAGCCATGGCTACACCTTC.

This clonotype came up many times. The genes are TRBV20-1 and TRBJ2-5, with TRBD2 matching 7 bases. With 0 bases clipped from V and 5 bases from J, the junction kept 15 bases outside the gene matches. The germline V gene encodes CDR1 DFQATT and CDR2 SNEGSKA (reference sequence). The CDR3 totals 17 residues. CDR3 DNA sequence: TGCAGTGCTAGAGATTGGGAGGGCGGGAGTGTCTTGGAGACCCAGTACTTC. Translating it yields CSARDWEGGSVLETQYF.

This clonotype showed up just a few times. V gene TRBV2 combines with J gene TRBJ2-1; 7 bases agree with TRBD1. The germline V gene has CDR1 SNHLY and CDR2 FYNNEI. The CDR3 is made up of 13 amino acids. J lost 5 bases, V lost 7 bases, and 5 bases had no gene match. CDR3 in DNA: TGTGCCAGCAACCTGGACAGGAACAATGAGCAGTTCTTC. It encodes CASNLDRNNEQFF.